This T cell receptor beta chain came from a study of CD8+CD57+ T cells in acquired aplastic anemia. Whole-study context: Sorted cells (CD4+ and CD8+) yielded DNA amounts that averaged around 3.5 ug. Healthy donor sequencing depth: 10 million to 10.8 million CD4+, about 12 million CD8+ reads. Study outcomes and limitations: Patients and controls had CD8+ Simpson's diversity values that were not significantly distinct.

This clonotype has at least ten counts. Antigen specificity is unknown. TCR beta VDJ and CDR3 were profiled, and genomic DNA was the template. TCRdb recomputed calls from the reads with MiXCR, one row per CDR3 protein. Of about 110,000 distinct CDR3 sequences in the sample, 51% were seen once. V lost 5 bases to trimming and J lost 1 base, with 18 bases between them. The CDR3 runs 16 residues. The germline V gene encodes CDR1 PRHDT and CDR2 FYEKMQ (reference sequence). The sample consisted of sorted CD4+, CD8+, or CD8+CD57+ T cells (not recorded which) from PBMCs. The TCR comes from a human donor in good health, serving as a control. This sequence joins TRBV13 and TRBJ2-7; maybe TRBD1 (6 bases). The DNA for the CDR3 is TGTGCCAGCAGCGCCCGGTTACAGGGATTATCCTACGAGCAGTACTTC. Amino acids: CASSARLQGLSYEQYF.